This record looks at one T cell receptor (beta chain) sequence and its context. In the original analysis: Reference gene primer amplification gave estimated nucleated cell counts. Sequencing used immunoSEQ multiplex PCR; TCRdb keeps in-frame clones, though not all of them. The DNA was the basis for D and trimming; V, J and clone size are from that table. The table lists under 250,000 clones, roughly 80% of them singletons. This entry comes from a study of blood T cell repertoires in COVID-19. In the study overall: From the United States, Italy and Spain came samples of acute and convalescent COVID-19. In each case, the material was cDNA or gDNA derived from T cells, B-cell-depleted T cells, or PBMCs.

Germline V gene data show CDR1 as MNHEY and CDR2 as SVGAGI. V lost 2 bases and J 8 bases, leaving 18 bases between the germline ends. This CDR3 contains 15 residues. The source of this sequence is a woman in her sixties or seventies with acute or convalescent COVID-19. V gene TRBV6-5 combines with J gene TRBJ1-2, with unresolved D. Sequencing was carried out using peripheral blood. CDR3 region: CASSYDRLGRSGYTF. The CDR3 DNA reads as TGTGCCAGCAGTTACGATCGCCTCGGGAGGTCCGGCTACACCTTC.